What follows describes a single TCR beta chain. The specificity of this receptor is unknown. These data are taken from a study of CXCR3-negative and CXCR3-positive naive CD8 T cells (dated by TCRdb to between 2019 and 2020). For the wider study: In total, about 150 million TRB reads were obtained, corresponding to roughly 1.5 +/- 0.3 million reads per library. The diversity and physicochemical repertoire analyses included 11 donors pooled from two independent experiments. The TRBV-TRBJ cluster analysis covered naive subsets from 5 donors and memory cells from 3 donors. The full study reports these points: Comparably high repertoire diversity was found in both naive subsets, whereas much lower repertoire diversity was found in memory CD8+ T cells. Within the same donor, TRBV-TRBJ usage looked similar between naive CXCR3-negative and CXCR3-positive cells, but memory cells had distinct patterns. Because surface CD5, which is linked to self-reactivity in mice, was comparable between the naive subsets, TCR interaction strength was also inferred from the physicochemical properties of TRB CDR3s. TRB CDR3s from CXCR3-positive naive cells showed higher hydrophobicity (lower Kidera factor 4), lower energy, and higher strength and volume indices than CXCR3-negative naive cells. Because CXCR3 expression was partially decreased after cryopreservation, freshly isolated PBMCs were used for most assays.

Each CD8+ T cell subset was flow-sorted in triplicate, and some 310,000 cells per subset were placed directly into RLT lysis buffer. To keep memory contaminants out, a stringent definition of naive CD8+ T cells was applied: CD45RO-CCR7+CD27+CD95-. Peripheral blood mononuclear cells were isolated from buffy coats by standard density gradient centrifugation. Naive CXCR3-negative and CXCR3-positive CD8+ T cells were flow-sorted using a FACSAria III. Total RNA was extracted from sorted cells using an RNeasy Mini Kit. The sequencing machine was a NextSeq 550. The Human TCR Profiling Kit (MiLaboratory) was used to make UMI-labeled 5' RACE TRB cDNA libraries. cDNA synthesis used the entire amount of extracted RNA, and PCR amplification then used the entire amount of cDNA produced. Libraries were prepared in parallel using an identical number of PCR cycles. Per the source publication's procedure: With a requirement of at least two reads per UMI, MIGEC and MiXCR extracted about 50,000 +/- 10,000 unique UMI-labeled TRB cDNA molecules per library. On average, about 40,000 +/- 10,000 functional in-frame TRB CDR3 nucleotide clonotypes lacking stop codons were found per library. After downsampling to 5000 UMI-labeled TRB molecules per sample, diversity metrics such as normalized Shannon-Wiener and Chao1 were calculated in VDJtools. VDJtools was used to calculate clonotype-size-weighted physicochemical properties of the central five CDR3 residues, namely interaction energy, strength, volume and Kidera factor 4. Once TCRdb had reprocessed the reads, it stored one entry per CDR3 protein sequence and supplied no DNA. The authors' filters were not applied to this entry. This sample's table contains more than 65,000 distinct CDR3 sequences. The biggest ten clones account for 1.5% of the sample.

Sequences MNHNY (CDR1) and SVGAGI (CDR2) are obtained from the germline V gene (reference sequence). Measured from the cysteine to the phenylalanine, the CDR3 is 14 residues long. No nucleotide data were recorded. The clonotype originates from a human donor in good health. Some clones in this sample may be carry-over from other donors' samples. Sequences were obtained from naive CXCR3- CD8+ T cells from blood. This specimen's cell subset or site label, interpreted: CD45RO-CCR7+CD27+CD95- naive CD8+ T cells lacking CXCR3 (TNR3-). The receptor chain draws on TRBV6-6 and TRBJ1-1. The CDR3 region: CASSYLPYWDLAFF.